One and the same sample provided the 5 T cell receptor beta chains below, sequenced in a study of beta chain features in type 1 diabetes. Regarding the study as a whole: Type 1 diabetes patients had TCRB CDR3s that were shorter (moderately but significantly so) in all four CD4+ subsets.

Expressed TCRB transcripts were sequenced after all isolated RNA was converted to cDNA. Here immunoSEQ multiplex PCR was the method, and the copy in TCRdb shows in-frame clones only, minus some. The repertoire includes around 250,000 clones, 14% of them detected once, and more than 0.015% sits in the top ten. Antigens of these TCRs are unknown. The material sequenced was naive CD4+ T cells from blood. These TCRs come from a man aged 25 to 40 with type 1 diabetes.

The rearrangement links TRBV30 to TRBJ1-4; TRBD1 might be the D (5 bases). CDR3 length: 14 amino acids. Trimming left V 3 bases short and J 2 bases short, with 10 bases between. Per the germline V gene, CDR1 is GTSNPN and CDR2 is SVGIG (reference sequence). The CDR3 reads CAWRRKGTNEKLFF. CDR3 nucleotides: TGTGCCTGGAGAAGGAAGGGGACTAATGAAAAACTGTTTTTT.

This clone has more than one count but fewer than ten. A junction boundary mismatches the germline segment, possibly from a read error. The chain links TRBV2 to TRBJ1-2; D gene uncertain. The CDR3 has 13 amino acids. CDR1 and CDR2 (germline): SNHLY, FYNNEI. The CDR3 sequence: CASRDDSDYGYTF. CDR3 DNA: TGTGCCAGCCGTGATGATTCGGACTATGGCTACACCTTC.

CDR3: CASSQVIAGVHNEQFF. DNA of the CDR3: TGTGCCAGCAGCCAAGTCATAGCGGGAGTCCACAATGAGCAGTTCTTC. The V call is TRBV4-2, the J call TRBJ2-1; 9 bases agree with TRBD2. This CDR3 region has 16 residues. The junction had 6 bases not matched to a gene; V was cut back by 1 base and J by 5 bases. The germline gives CDR1 LGHNA, CDR2 YNFKEQ.

This clone was seen a single time. The chain couples TRBV19 to TRBJ2-7; D uncertain. Trimming removed 2 bases at V and 2 bases at J, with 13 bases between. CDR1 is LNHDA and CDR2 is SQIVND in the germline V gene (reference sequence). The length of the CDR3 is 15 residues. The CDR3 DNA sequence: TGTGCCAGTAGTATAAACGCGGAGCTACCCTACGAGCAGTACTTC. It encodes CASSINAELPYEQYF.

Only a few counts were recorded for this clone. It is unclear where the CDR3 begins or ends on the DNA, so no DNA is shown, and the CDR3 is as TCRdb lists it. The gene calls are TRBV2 and TRBJ1-1. Counting both end residues, the CDR3 totals 13 amino acids. Germline V gene data show CDR1 as SNHLY and CDR2 as FYNNEI. CDR3 loop: CASTFGPGTEAFF.